This record looks at one TCR beta chain sequence and its context. The CDR3 contains 17 residues. V shed 5 bases, J shed 5 bases, and the junction held 16 bases outside the gene matches. The germline V gene encodes CDR1 SEHNR and CDR2 FQNEAQ (reference sequence). Amplified TCR beta CDR3 regions derived from RNA transcripts. HTBI primers were the set used in a first-round RT-PCR of the TCR CDR3. MiXCR, run by TCRdb on the multiplex PCR reads, gives a single entry per CDR3 protein. This table holds approximately 870,000 distinct CDR3 sequences, 38% found once. Stable Graves' hyperthyroidism denoted no ophthalmopathy progression over 18 months. Newly diagnosed patients aged 18 to 65 had hyperthyroidism of under 2 months' duration. Each diagnosis was grounded in clinical symptoms, serum thyroxine and TRAb, thyroid ultrasound, and orbital computed tomography. The PBMCs had their origin in 10 ml of fresh peripheral blood.

This sample is drawn from a study of T cells in Graves' hyperthyroidism and ophthalmopathy. This chain connects TRBV7-9 to TRBJ2-7; TRBD2 matches at 9 bases. The sample consisted of blood. This clonotype originated in a man in his late teens or twenties with Graves' hyperthyroidism. The CDR3 reads CASSQEKFSGRSDEQYF. In nucleotides, the CDR3 is TGTGCCAGCAGCCAAGAAAAGTTTAGCGGGAGAAGCGACGAGCAGTACTTC.